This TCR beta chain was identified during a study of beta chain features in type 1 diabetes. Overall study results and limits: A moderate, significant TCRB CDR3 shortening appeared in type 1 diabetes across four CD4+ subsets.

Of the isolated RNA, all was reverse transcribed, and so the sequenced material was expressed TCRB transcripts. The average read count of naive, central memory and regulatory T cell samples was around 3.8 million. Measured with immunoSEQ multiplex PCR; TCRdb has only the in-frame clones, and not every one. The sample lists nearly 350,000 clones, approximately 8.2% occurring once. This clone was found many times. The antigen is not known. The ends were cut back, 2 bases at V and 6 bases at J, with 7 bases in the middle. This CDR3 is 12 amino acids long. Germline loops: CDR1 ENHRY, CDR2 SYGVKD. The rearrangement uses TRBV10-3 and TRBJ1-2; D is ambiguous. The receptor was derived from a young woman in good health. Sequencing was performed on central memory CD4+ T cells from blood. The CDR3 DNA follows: TGTGCCATCAGTGAGGCTGGGAATGGCTACACCTTC. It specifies CAISEAGNGYTF.